Presented here are 30 T cell receptor beta chains from one specimen sequenced in a study of T cells in women clearing cervical HPV infection. Generated by immunoSEQ multiplex PCR, the TCRdb table keeps only in-frame clones and is missing some. The specimen's table records tens of thousands of clones. The sequencing input was blood buffy coat. These TCRs come from a woman aged 18-70 years with a cervical HPV16 infection that either progressed to CIN3+ or cleared (not recorded which).

A remark on this clone: The read gets to within 3 residues of the CDR3 end, and the germline J gene fills in the rest. V usage is TRBV7-9 and J usage is TRBJ2-3, with TRBD2 matching over 12 bases. The germline V gene encodes CDR1 SEHNR and CDR2 FQNEAQ (reference sequence). Losses at the gene ends were 3 bases for V and 3 bases for J; bases not matched to a gene: 1. This CDR3 has 15 residues. The part of the CDR3 DNA that was read is TGTGCCAGCAGCTTGACTAGCGGGAGAACAGATACG. Protein sequence: CASSLTSGRTDT. The whole CDR3 sequence reads CASSLTSGRTDTQYF.

As for this clone: The read halts 3 residues ahead of the CDR3 end, with the missing end drawn from the germline J gene. The chain is built from TRBV30 and TRBJ2-1, with D unclear. There are 14 residues in the CDR3. The V and J ends lost 5 bases and 0 bases respectively, with 11 bases between them. Germline V lookup: CDR1 GTSNPN, CDR2 SVGIG (reference sequence). CDR3 sequence reads: CAWADTYSYNEQFF. The CDR3 bases that were read are TGTGCCTGGGCTGACACGTACTCCTACAATGAG. Full variable domain (outside the CDR3, taken from reference TRBV30 and TRBJ2-1): SQTIHQWPATLVQPVGSPLSLECTVEGTSNPNLYWYRQAAGRGLQLLFYSVGIGQISSEVPQNLSASRPQDRQFILSSKKLLLSDSGFYLCAWADTYSYNEQFFGPGTRLTVL.

The CDR3 bases that were read are TGCGCCAGCAGCTTGGACCCAGGGCAAAACACCGGGGAG. Translated, it gives CASSLDPGQNTGE. The whole CDR3 protein is CASSLDPGQNTGELFF. The chain carries TRBV5-1 and TRBJ2-2; D might be TRBD1 (5 bases). Sequencing ends 3 residues short of the CDR3 end; the germline J gene provides the rest. This CDR3 has 16 amino acids. Trimming took 0 bases from V and 2 from J, leaving 11 bases between them. Germline-derived CDR1 and CDR2 are SGHRS and YFSETQ.

Worth noting for this clone: The CDR3 end falls 3 residues outside the read, so it is completed with the germline J gene. The chain has TRBV2 and TRBJ1-1; no clear D gene. Germline V lookup: CDR1 SNHLY, CDR2 FYNNEI. Trimming removed 7 bases from V and 4 bases from J, with 22 bases in between. The CDR3 has 16 residues. CDR3 loop: CASKRALGVVVTEAFF. The DNA read from the CDR3 is TGTGCCAGCAAGAGGGCTTTGGGTGTAGTTGTCACTGAA.

On this clone: The read ends 3 residues shy of where the CDR3 ends; the end is completed using the germline J gene. The rearrangement uses TRBV19 and TRBJ1-6; weak D call: TRBD1 (5 bases). The length of the CDR3 is 14 residues. The germline V and J ends were trimmed by 7 bases and 5 bases, with 12 bases remaining between them. From germline, CDR1 is LNHDA and CDR2 SQIVND (reference sequence). The CDR3 spells CASNRGGNNSPLHF. The sequenced part of the CDR3 DNA is TGTGCCAGTAATAGGGGAGGGAATAATTCACCC.

Note on this clone: With the read ending 3 residues before the CDR3 end, the germline J gene is used to fill in that end. This chain links TRBV5-1 with TRBJ2-7, with TRBD1 identical over 8 bases. V trimming: 4 bases; J trimming: 2 bases; junction bases outside the gene matches: 11. The CDR3 extends over 16 amino acids. Germline V gene sequence: CDR1 SGHRS, CDR2 YFSETQ. CDR3 region: CASSLNRARGPYEQYF. The sequenced CDR3 bases are TGCGCCAGCAGCCTAAATCGGGCCAGGGGGCCCTACGAG.

In regard to this clone: The CDR3 extends 3 residues past the end of the read, so its final part is completed from the germline J gene. The rearrangement joins TRBV5-6 to TRBJ1-1; the D gene is possibly TRBD1 (6 bases). This CDR3 is 12 amino acids long. Germline V gene sequence: CDR1 SGHDT, CDR2 YYEEEE. CDR3 bases read: TGTGCCAGCAGCCAGGGGTGGGCGGAA. Translation: CASSQGWAE. The CDR3 as a whole reads CASSQGWAEAFF.

A note on this clone: The missing CDR3 end, 3 residues past where the read stops, is filled in from the germline J gene. This chain links TRBV7-9 with TRBJ1-1, with D possibly matching TRBD1 (6 bases). Trimming stripped 1 base from V and 5 bases from J, with 14 bases between. This CDR3 has 15 amino acids. CDR1 and CDR2 from the germline V gene are SEHNR and FQNEAQ (reference sequence). The CDR3 is CASSLEGGAGTEAFF. Partial CDR3 DNA: TGTGCCAGCAGCTTAGAAGGGGGGGCGGGTACTGAA.

Concerning this clone itself: Read coverage stops 3 residues before the CDR3 terminus; the germline J gene supplies the remainder. This chain joins TRBV12-3 or TRBV12-4 and TRBJ2-1; D is possibly TRBD2 (6 bases). This CDR3 is built from 17 residues. The V gene lost 5 bases and the J gene lost 8 bases, with 25 bases spanning the gap. The CDR3 is CASSPTGAAIKRDEQFF. CDR3 bases read: TGTGCCAGCAGTCCCACGGGAGCGGCAATTAAGAGGGATGAG.

Worth noting for this clone: Sequencing ends 3 residues short of the CDR3 end; the germline J gene provides the rest. The chain combines TRBV5-5 with TRBJ1-4, with D possibly being TRBD1 (5 bases). The V gene's germline CDR1 is SGHKS and CDR2 YYEKEE (reference sequence). The CDR3 runs 15 residues. The sequenced CDR3 bases are TGTGCCAGCGGACGGATGAGCTCTGGGGCCAACGTA. Its translation is CASGRMSSGANV. From start to end, the CDR3 is CASGRMSSGANVLFF.

Points on this clone: With the read ending 3 residues before the CDR3 end, the germline J gene is used to fill in that end. The chain couples TRBV5-1 to TRBJ2-2; 10 nucleotides align to TRBD2. This CDR3 has 16 residues. Germline CDR1 is SGHRS and CDR2 is YFSETQ. Germline trimming cut 6 bases from V and 0 bases from J; bases unmatched to any gene: 5. The sequenced part of the CDR3 DNA is TGCGCCAGCAAAGGACTAGCGGACGCGAACACCGGGGAG. Translation gives CASKGLADANTGE. The full CDR3 sequence reads CASKGLADANTGELFF.

Note on this clone: The CDR3 extends 3 residues past the end of the read, so its final part is completed from the germline J gene. The chain couples TRBV7-9 to TRBJ2-7, with TRBD2 identical over 9 bases. The CDR3 spans 14 residues. Germline-derived CDR1 and CDR2 are SEHNR and FQNEAQ (reference sequence). After removal of 7 bases from V and 5 bases from J, the junction contained 9 bases not matched to a gene. CDR3 DNA (partial): TGTGCCAGCACCGATAGCGGGAGAAGCGACGAG. It translates to CASTDSGRSDE. The whole CDR3 reads CASTDSGRSDEQYF. Complete variable domain (other parts from reference TRBV7-9 and TRBJ2-7): DTGVSQNPRHKITKRGQNVTFRCDPISEHNRLYWYRQTLGQGPEFLTYFQNEAQLEKSRLLSDRFSAERPKGSFSTLEIQRTEQGDSAMYLCASTDSGRSDEQYFGPGTRLTVT.

Comments on this clone: The read is 3 residues too short to cover the CDR3 end, so that end is filled in from the germline J gene. This chain connects TRBV7-3 to TRBJ1-2, with 8 bases identical to TRBD1. The CDR3 length is 14 residues. Looked up from germline, CDR1 is SGHTA and CDR2 is FQGTGA. CDR3 in amino acids: CASSPTGGLDTYTF. The part of the CDR3 DNA that was read is TGTGCCAGCAGCCCCACAGGGGGATTAGATACC.

In regard to this clone: The read is 3 residues too short to cover the CDR3 end, so that end is filled in from the germline J gene. The chain uses TRBV19 and TRBJ1-4; tentatively, D is TRBD1 (5 bases). The V and J ends lost 5 bases and 7 bases respectively, with 17 bases between them. Per the germline V gene, CDR1 is LNHDA and CDR2 is SQIVND (reference sequence). The CDR3 consists of 15 residues. The CDR3 DNA, read in part, is TGTGCCAGTAGTGCCTTAGACAGAGGGATTGAAAAA. Translation gives CASSALDRGIEK. The CDR3 as a whole reads CASSALDRGIEKLFF.

In the case of this clone: The read is 3 residues too short to cover the CDR3 end, so that end is filled in from the germline J gene. This sequence joins TRBV18 and TRBJ2-2, with 10 bases fitting TRBD2. CDR1 and CDR2 (germline): KGHSH, LQKENI. V gave up 3 bases and J gave up 0 bases; unmatched junction bases: 4. This CDR3 has 17 residues. The CDR3: CASSPRTSGTNTGELFF. The part of the CDR3 DNA that was read is TGTGCCAGCTCACCCAGGACTAGCGGCACGAACACCGGGGAG.

A remark on this clone: The CDR3 extends 3 residues past the end of the read, so its final part is completed from the germline J gene. This chain links TRBV11-3 with TRBJ2-1; a possible D gene is TRBD2 (5 bases). V lost 1 base and J 5 bases, leaving 9 bases between the germline ends. CDR1 SGHNT and CDR2 YENEEA come from the germline V gene. This CDR3 contains 14 residues. CDR3 loop: CASSLGAVNNEQFF. CDR3 DNA, as far as it was read: TGTGCCAGCAGCTTAGGAGCGGTCAACAATGAG. The full variable domain, its missing parts supplied by reference TRBV11-3 and TRBJ2-1, is EAGVVQSPRYKIIEKKQPVAFWCNPISGHNTLYWYLQNLGQGPELLIRYENEEAVDDSQLPKDRFSAERLKGVDSTLKIQPAELGDSAVYLCASSLGAVNNEQFFGPGTRLTVL.

Regarding this clone: The read stops 3 residues short of the end of the CDR3; the missing end is completed from the germline J gene. The rearrangement joins TRBV5-1 to TRBJ1-4; no definite D call. CDR3 size: 14 residues. The germline V and J ends were trimmed by 3 bases and 7 bases, with 13 bases remaining between them. Germline V gene sequence: CDR1 SGHRS, CDR2 YFSETQ. This CDR3 reads CASSSPGLSEKLFF. Partial CDR3 DNA: TGCGCCAGCAGCTCCCCGGGGTTAAGTGAAAAA. The full variable domain, completed using reference TRBV5-1 and TRBJ1-4, is KAGVTQTPRYLIKTRGQQVTLSCSPISGHRSVSWYQQTPGQGLQFLFEYFSETQRNKGNFPGRFSGRQFSNSRSEMNVSTLELGDSALYLCASSSPGLSEKLFFGSGTQLSVL.

The CDR3 DNA, read in part, is TGTGCCAGCAGGCAGGGGATGTACCAAGAGACC. Translated, it gives CASRQGMYQET. The whole CDR3 sequence is CASRQGMYQETQYF. The V gene is TRBV12-3 or TRBV12-4, the J gene TRBJ2-5; a weak D match, TRBD1 (6 bases). From the germline J gene comes the end of the CDR3, since the read stops 3 residues before it. V gave up 6 bases and J gave up 0 bases, with 11 bases separating them. This CDR3 contains 14 residues.

On this clone itself: The sequence runs out 3 residues before the end of the CDR3; the remainder is reconstructed from the germline J gene. The chain recombines TRBV19 with TRBJ2-6, with 7 positions matching TRBD1. V lost 7 bases and J lost 2; bases outside the gene matches: 2. CDR1 and CDR2 (germline): LNHDA, SQIVND (reference sequence). The CDR3 totals 14 residues. The sequenced CDR3 bases are TGTGCCAGTATCGGGACAGCTGGGGCCAACGTC. Residues: CASIGTAGANV. The entire CDR3 is CASIGTAGANVLTF.

About this clone: The read is 3 residues too short to cover the CDR3 end, so that end is filled in from the germline J gene. V gene TRBV7-7 combines with J gene TRBJ2-3; 7 positions match TRBD2. The CDR3 covers 16 residues. Germline V lookup: CDR1 SSHAT, CDR2 FNYEAQ (reference sequence). The part of the CDR3 DNA that was read is TGTGCCAGCAGCTTAGGATGGTCTAGCGGACAAGAGACG. Protein sequence: CASSLGWSSGQET. The full CDR3 protein is CASSLGWSSGQETQYF.

As regards this clone: The CDR3 extends 3 residues past the end of the read, so its final part is completed from the germline J gene. The chain uses TRBV19 and TRBJ2-1; TRBD2 aligns across 10 bases. The CDR3 totals 18 residues. Germline V CDR1 and CDR2: LNHDA, SQIVND (reference sequence). Trimming cost V 6 bases and J 2 bases; bases outside gene matches: 13. The CDR3 sequence: CASSLRISSGSPYNEQFF. The part of the CDR3 DNA that was read is TGTGCCAGTAGCCTACGTATCTCTAGCGGGAGCCCCTACAATGAG.

Details on this clone: Read sequence stops 3 residues before the CDR3 end, and the germline J gene provides the missing end. The chain recombines TRBV7-6 with TRBJ2-7; 16 bases align to TRBD2. CDR1 SGHVS and CDR2 FNYEAQ come from the germline V gene. This CDR3 is 17 amino acids long. Trimming cost V 0 bases and J 6 bases; bases outside gene matches: 5. Partial CDR3 DNA: TGTGCCAGCAGCTTAGCGTTTGGGACTAGCGGGAGGGGCGAG. It translates to CASSLAFGTSGRGE. The full CDR3 protein is CASSLAFGTSGRGEQYF.

Turning to this clone: The CDR3 is cut off 3 residues early in the read; its end comes from the germline J gene. V and J are TRBV5-1 and TRBJ2-5; 11 nucleotides match TRBD2. This CDR3 contains 16 residues. In germline, CDR1 is SGHRS, CDR2 YFSETQ. Germline trimming cut 0 bases from V and 4 bases from J; bases unmatched to any gene: 5. The CDR3 sequence is CASSLAVGLAGETQYF. CDR3 DNA, as far as it was read: TGCGCCAGCAGCTTGGCCGTAGGACTAGCGGGAGAGACC.

CDR3 DNA (partial): TGTGCCAGCAGTGAAGGGGCCGACAGTGGCGAC. This translates into CASSEGADSGD. The CDR3, in full, reads CASSEGADSGDYTF. The V gene is TRBV6-1, the J gene TRBJ1-2; D is perhaps TRBD1 (5 bases). The read ends 3 residues shy of where the CDR3 ends; the end is completed using the germline J gene. The CDR3 has 14 amino acids. CDR1 and CDR2 (germline): MNHNS, SASEGT.

As regards this clone: The read terminates 3 residues ahead of where the CDR3 ends, so the germline J gene completes it. The chain has TRBV29-1 and TRBJ1-5; tentative D call: TRBD1 (5 bases). CDR1 and CDR2 from the germline V gene are SQVTM and ANQGSEA. This CDR3 is 15 amino acids long. Trimming stripped 4 bases from V and 1 base from J, with 14 bases between. The sequenced CDR3 bases are TGCAGCGTTGCAGGGTATGGTGGAAGCAATCAGCCC. Encoded protein: CSVAGYGGSNQP. The complete CDR3 reads CSVAGYGGSNQPQHF. Full variable domain (outside the CDR3, taken from reference TRBV29-1 and TRBJ1-5): SAVISQKPSRDICQRGTSLTIQCQVDSQVTMMFWYRQQPGQSLTLIATANQGSEATYESGFVIDKFPISRPNLTFSTLTVSNMSPEDSSIYLCSVAGYGGSNQPQHFGDGTRLSIL.

Points on this clone: The CDR3 is cut off 3 residues early in the read; its end comes from the germline J gene. V is TRBV13 and J is TRBJ1-5, with 7 bases identical to TRBD1. Germline CDR1 PRHDT, CDR2 FYEKMQ (reference sequence). J was trimmed by 5 bases and V by 6 bases; bases with no gene match: 4. There are 13 residues in the CDR3. The CDR3 region is CASSLDRDQPQHF. The DNA read from the CDR3 is TGTGCCAGCAGTCTCGACAGGGATCAGCCC. Supplemented by reference TRBV13 and TRBJ1-5, the full variable domain reads AAGVIQSPRHLIKEKRETATLKCYPIPRHDTVYWYQQGPGQDPQFLISFYEKMQSDKGSIPDRFSAQQFSDYHSELNMSSLELGDSALYFCASSLDRDQPQHFGDGTRLSIL.

About this clone itself: The read ends 3 residues shy of where the CDR3 ends; the end is completed using the germline J gene. This chain joins TRBV19 and TRBJ2-3; 8 bases fit TRBD2. V lost 7 bases to trimming and J lost 3 bases; unmatched junction nucleotides: 6. The CDR3 extends over 14 amino acids. The germline CDR1 and CDR2 sequences are LNHDA and SQIVND (reference sequence). CDR3 DNA, as far as it was read: TGTGCCAGTAATGAGGCTAGCGGGACAGATACG. Protein: CASNEASGTDT. The full CDR3 protein is CASNEASGTDTQYF.

Of note for this clone: The sequence runs out 3 residues before the end of the CDR3; the remainder is reconstructed from the germline J gene. The chain joins TRBV19 to TRBJ2-2, with TRBD1 identical over 7 bases. The V gene's germline CDR1 is LNHDA and CDR2 SQIVND (reference sequence). Trimming took 8 bases from V and 6 from J; bases not matched to a gene: 6. There are 13 residues in the CDR3. Here the CDR3 reads CASVTGVAGELFF. The sequenced part of the CDR3 DNA is TGTGCCAGTGTAACAGGGGTGGCCGGGGAG.

In regard to this clone: The read finishes 3 residues shy of the CDR3 end, and the germline J gene is used to complete it. This sequence joins TRBV10-3 and TRBJ1-1; D might be TRBD1 (6 bases). With 5 bases removed from V and 0 bases from J, the gap between germline ends came to 10 bases. CDR1 ENHRY and CDR2 SYGVKD come from the germline V gene. CDR3 size: 14 residues. The sequenced part of the CDR3 DNA is TGTGCCATCAGTCGGACAGAGATGAACACTGAA. Amino acids: CAISRTEMNTE. Given in full, the CDR3 is CAISRTEMNTEAFF.

For this clone: The read falls 3 residues short of the CDR3 end, and the missing part is taken from the germline J gene. The J gene is TRBJ2-7, the V gene TRBV10-3; 8 nucleotides align to TRBD2. Trimming took 6 bases from V and 5 from J; bases not matched to a gene: 6. The CDR3 is 13 amino acids. Germline V gene lookup returns CDR1 ENHRY and CDR2 SYGVKD. The CDR3 reads CAISPAGVDEQYF. CDR3 DNA (partial): TGTGCCATCAGCCCAGCGGGGGTCGACGAG.